Following are 23 T cell receptor beta chains from one sample sequenced in a study of CD8+ T cells in alopecia areata. Extracted RNA was reverse transcribed, and the resulting cDNA served as sequencing template. Repertoires were generated with immunoSEQ multiplex PCR, while TCRdb's copy carries only in-frame clones and drops some. The repertoire holds approximately 140,000 clones, with 82% as singletons. This sample's treatment: oral pan-JAK inhibitor, 5-10 mg twice daily. The specimen comprised CD8+ T cells sorted from blood, sampled at week 4, from a patient treated with tofacitinib. All receptors come from a human donor with alopecia areata.

The chain uses TRBV7-8 and TRBJ2-7; D perhaps matches TRBD2 (6 bases). Trimming removed 5 bases from V and 0 bases from J, with 8 bases in between. Germline CDR1 and CDR2: SGHVS and FQNEAQ. There are 13 residues in the CDR3. The CDR3 DNA follows: TGTGCCAGCAGCGCGGGGAGCTCCTACGAGCAGTACTTC. It specifies CASSAGSSYEQYF.

The chain links TRBV30 to TRBJ2-3, with a possible D match to TRBD1 (6 bases). The CDR3 runs to 14 residues. Germline loops: CDR1 GTSNPN, CDR2 SVGIG (reference sequence). V was cut by 3 bases and J by 3 bases, with 13 bases left in between. CDR3 sequence reads: CAWRVYRDTDTQYF. The CDR3 region has the DNA TGTGCCTGGAGAGTTTACAGGGATACAGATACGCAGTATTTT.

This clone came up a few times. This chain connects TRBV7-9 to TRBJ2-7; D perhaps matches TRBD2 (5 bases). This CDR3 has 16 amino acids. Germline CDR1 reads SEHNR; CDR2 reads FQNEAQ (reference sequence). Trimming left V 4 bases short and J 0 bases short, with 16 bases between. The CDR3 nucleotides are TGTGCCAGCAGCTCCCCAGGCCCTCGGGACTCCTACGAGCAGTACTTC. It specifies CASSSPGPRDSYEQYF.

J is TRBJ2-3 and V is TRBV6-5, with TRBD1 as a possible D gene (6 bases). Trimming stripped 3 bases from V and 3 bases from J, with 13 bases between. The germline CDR1 and CDR2 sequences are MNHEY and SVGAGI. This CDR3 has 15 residues. The CDR3 DNA sequence: TGTGCCAGCAGTTATACCCCAACAGGGACAGATACGCAGTATTTT. Protein sequence: CASSYTPTGTDTQYF.

The chain uses TRBV11-2 and TRBJ2-1, with 11 positions matching TRBD2. Germline loops: CDR1 SGHAT, CDR2 FQNNGV. V trimming: 1 base; J trimming: 0 bases; junction bases outside the gene matches: 8. The CDR3 extends over 19 amino acids. The CDR3 reads CASSLGASGGPTSYNEQFF. CDR3 nucleotides: TGTGCCAGCAGCTTAGGTGCTAGCGGGGGGCCTACCTCCTACAATGAGCAGTTCTTC.

This rearrangement joins TRBV7-3 to TRBJ1-6; D not certain. V was clipped by 2 bases and J by 10 bases, with 9 bases between them. Per germline, CDR1 SGHTA and CDR2 FQGTGA. The CDR3 totals 13 residues. CDR3 DNA: TGTGCCAGCAGCTTACAGCCCCGATCACCCCTCCACTTT. Amino acids: CASSLQPRSPLHF.

This chain uses TRBV7-9 with TRBJ2-1; TRBD1 matches at 7 bases. V lost 3 bases to trimming and J lost 8 bases; unmatched junction nucleotides: 4. This CDR3 has 13 amino acids. The germline V gene has CDR1 SEHNR and CDR2 FQNEAQ (reference sequence). DNA for the CDR3: TGTGCCAGCAGCTTTGACAGGGATCATGAGCAGTTCTTC. Protein product: CASSFDRDHEQFF.

The chain carries TRBV19 and TRBJ2-6; D is uncertain. V lost 2 bases and J 2 bases, leaving 7 bases between the germline ends. The CDR3 totals 15 residues. CDR1 is LNHDA, CDR2 SQIVND, per germline (reference sequence). The CDR3 DNA reads as TGTGCCAGTAGTATAACAGACACTGGGGCCAACGTCCTGACTTTC. Amino acids: CASSITDTGANVLTF. The whole variable domain, filled in from reference TRBV19 and TRBJ2-6, reads DGGITQSPKYLFRKEGQNVTLSCEQNLNHDAMYWYRQDPGQGLRLIYYSQIVNDFQKGDIAEGYSVSREKKESFPLTVTSAQKNPTAFYLCASSITDTGANVLTFGAGSRLTVL.

As for this clone: One junction end does not reproduce the germline sequence, and a read error may be involved. The rearrangement joins TRBV19 to TRBJ2-1, with 13 positions matching TRBD2. Germline V gives CDR1 LNHDA, CDR2 SQIVND (reference sequence). The CDR3 runs 13 residues. CDR3 nucleotides: TGTGCCAGTAGTATCGGACTAGCGGGGGCCCTACTCTTC. It specifies CASSIGLAGALLF.

V gene TRBV7-2 combines with J gene TRBJ2-1; TRBD2 matches 7 bases. Germline lookup yields CDR1 SGHTA and CDR2 FQGNSA. The CDR3 has 14 amino acids. Trimming took 4 bases from V and 5 from J; bases not matched to a gene: 5. CDR3 in amino acids: CASSSGGSHNEQFF. In DNA, the CDR3 is TGTGCCAGCAGCTCGGGGGGATCCCACAATGAGCAGTTCTTC.

The rearrangement uses TRBV5-6 and TRBJ2-3, with D possibly matching TRBD2 (6 bases). Germline-derived CDR1 and CDR2 are SGHDT and YYEEEE. The length of the CDR3 is 15 residues. V was cut by 4 bases and J by 1 base, with 13 bases left in between. Written as DNA, the CDR3 is TGTGCCAGCAGCCACCAAAGGAGGGGCACAGATACGCAGTATTTT. This codes for CASSHQRRGTDTQYF.

V usage is TRBV29-1 and J usage is TRBJ2-5; 9 positions match TRBD2. The CDR3 totals 15 residues. The ends lost 2 bases at V and 5 bases at J; junction bases unmatched: 9. Germline CDR1 is SQVTM and CDR2 is ANQGSEA. CDR3 nucleotide sequence: TGCAGCGTTGAAATTCCGCGGGGGGGCGAGGAGACCCAGTACTTC. Amino acid sequence: CSVEIPRGGEETQYF.

This clone was picked up one time. The CDR3 DNA follows: TGTGCCAGCAGTGTAACGACAGGGAGTGGGGATCAGCCCCAGCATTTT. It is translated as CASSVTTGSGDQPQHF. This rearrangement joins TRBV6-1 to TRBJ1-5, with 7 bases lining up with TRBD1. V shed 4 bases and J 5 bases; nucleotides not matched to a gene: 11. Looked up from germline, CDR1 is MNHNS and CDR2 is SASEGT. The CDR3 is 16 residues long.

CDR3 region: CASSYTPDEQYF. The DNA of the CDR3 is TGTGCCAGCAGTTACACGCCGGACGAGCAGTACTTC. The chain joins TRBV27 to TRBJ2-7; D uncertain. The CDR3 consists of 12 residues. V shed 4 bases and J shed 5 bases, with 9 bases lying between them. CDR1 and CDR2 (germline): MNHEY, SMNVEV (reference sequence).

As to this clone: The sample has other DNA sequences that encode this CDR3 too. This chain joins TRBV5-1 and TRBJ2-3; D gene ambiguous. Germline-derived CDR1 and CDR2 are SGHRS and YFSETQ. V was clipped by 0 bases and J by 0 bases, with 5 bases between them. The CDR3 is 14 amino acids. The CDR3 bases are TGCGCCAGCAGCTTGGATAGGAGCACAGATACGCAGTATTTT. Its protein product is CASSLDRSTDTQYF.

This sequence joins TRBV5-1 and TRBJ2-1, with 12 bases that match TRBD2. CDR1 is SGHRS, CDR2 YFSETQ, per germline. V shed 3 bases and J 4 bases; nucleotides not matched to a gene: 5. The CDR3 loop spans 16 amino acids. CDR3 protein: CASSSPSGGAYNEQFF. CDR3 sequence (DNA): TGCGCCAGCAGCTCCCCTAGCGGGGGGGCATACAATGAGCAGTTCTTC. Supplemented by reference TRBV5-1 and TRBJ2-1, the full variable domain reads KAGVTQTPRYLIKTRGQQVTLSCSPISGHRSVSWYQQTPGQGLQFLFEYFSETQRNKGNFPGRFSGRQFSNSRSEMNVSTLELGDSALYLCASSSPSGGAYNEQFFGPGTRLTVL.

The chain combines TRBV19 with TRBJ2-5; D not certain. Trimming pared 5 bases from V and 1 base from J, leaving 17 bases between. This CDR3 contains 16 residues. Per germline, CDR1 LNHDA and CDR2 SQIVND (reference sequence). In nucleotides, the CDR3 is TGTGCCAGTAGTTCCCAAGCTAAGGGCCTCCAAGAGACCCAGTACTTC. Translated: CASSSQAKGLQETQYF.

J is TRBJ1-1 and V is TRBV30; 7 bases map to TRBD1. Germline values: CDR1 GTSNPN, CDR2 SVGIG (reference sequence). V shed 5 bases and J 5 bases; nucleotides not matched to a gene: 8. The CDR3 spans 13 residues. DNA of the CDR3: TGTGCCTGGGACCGCGGGACAGAGACTGAAGCTTTCTTT. It is translated as CAWDRGTETEAFF. The whole variable domain, remainder taken from reference TRBV30 and TRBJ1-1, is SQTIHQWPATLVQPVGSPLSLECTVEGTSNPNLYWYRQAAGRGLQLLFYSVGIGQISSEVPQNLSASRPQDRQFILSSKKLLLSDSGFYLCAWDRGTETEAFFGQGTRLTVV.

CDR3 nucleotides: TGTGCCAGTAGTGCGACAGGCATGAACACTGAAGCTTTCTTT. Amino acids: CASSATGMNTEAFF. The chain has TRBV19 and TRBJ1-1, with D perhaps matching TRBD1 (6 bases). Trimming left V 5 bases short and J 0 bases short, with 10 bases between. Germline CDR1 is LNHDA and CDR2 is SQIVND (reference sequence). The CDR3 is 14 residues long.

The chain links TRBV6-6 to TRBJ2-5, with 8 bases that match TRBD1. The CDR3 length is 16 residues. Per germline, CDR1 MNHNY and CDR2 SVGAGI (reference sequence). V lost 0 bases, J lost 5 bases, and 8 bases stayed unmatched. CDR3 in amino acids: CASSYSRAGGVETQYF. The CDR3 DNA is TGTGCCAGCAGTTACTCGAGGGCAGGGGGCGTTGAGACCCAGTACTTC.

The chain uses TRBV27 and TRBJ2-2; no firm D call. V was pared by 3 bases and J by 0 bases, with 5 bases between. The CDR3 extends over 14 amino acids. Germline V CDR1 and CDR2: MNHEY, SMNVEV (reference sequence). CDR3 nucleotide sequence: TGTGCCAGCAGTTTGACCCCGAACACCGGGGAGCTGTTTTTT. Protein sequence: CASSLTPNTGELFF.

This sequence joins TRBV5-1 and TRBJ2-3; 8 bases are shared with TRBD2. The ends lost 4 bases at V and 3 bases at J; junction bases unmatched: 10. CDR1 SGHRS and CDR2 YFSETQ come from the germline V gene. CDR3 length: 16 amino acids. The CDR3 loop is CASSTRGSGMTDTQYF. CDR3 in DNA: TGCGCCAGCAGCACCCGGGGTAGCGGGATGACAGATACGCAGTATTTT.

This clone was seen once. The V call is TRBV28, the J call TRBJ1-1; no clear D gene. The CDR3 sequence is 13 residues long. Germline V gene sequence: CDR1 MDHEN, CDR2 SYDVKM. V was pared by 6 bases and J by 9 bases, with 17 bases between. CDR3: CASRPLGGYKAFF. The CDR3 DNA reads as TGTGCCAGCAGGCCCTTGGGAGGGTATAAAGCTTTCTTT.